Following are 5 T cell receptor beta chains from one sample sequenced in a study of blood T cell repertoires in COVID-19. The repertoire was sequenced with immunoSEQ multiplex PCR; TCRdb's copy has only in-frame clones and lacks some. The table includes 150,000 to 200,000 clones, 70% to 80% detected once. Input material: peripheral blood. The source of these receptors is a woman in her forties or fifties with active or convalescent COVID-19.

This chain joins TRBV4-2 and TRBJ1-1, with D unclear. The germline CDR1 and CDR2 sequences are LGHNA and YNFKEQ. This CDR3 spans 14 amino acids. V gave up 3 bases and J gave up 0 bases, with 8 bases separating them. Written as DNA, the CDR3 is TGTGCCAGCAGCCAGTCAAACTTGAACACTGAAGCTTTCTTT. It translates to CASSQSNLNTEAFF.

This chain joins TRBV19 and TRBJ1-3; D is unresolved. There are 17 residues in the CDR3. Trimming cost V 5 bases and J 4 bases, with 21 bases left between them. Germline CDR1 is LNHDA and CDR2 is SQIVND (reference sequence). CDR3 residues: CASSPAGDFGAGNTIYF. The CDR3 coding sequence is TGTGCCAGTAGTCCGGCGGGAGACTTCGGCGCGGGAAACACCATATATTTT.

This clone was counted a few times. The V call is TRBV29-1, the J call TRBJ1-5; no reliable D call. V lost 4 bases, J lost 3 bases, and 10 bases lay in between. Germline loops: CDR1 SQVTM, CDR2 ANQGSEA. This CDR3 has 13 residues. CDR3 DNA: TGCAGCGTTGGATCCGGGGTCAATCAGCCCCAGCATTTT. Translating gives CSVGSGVNQPQHF.

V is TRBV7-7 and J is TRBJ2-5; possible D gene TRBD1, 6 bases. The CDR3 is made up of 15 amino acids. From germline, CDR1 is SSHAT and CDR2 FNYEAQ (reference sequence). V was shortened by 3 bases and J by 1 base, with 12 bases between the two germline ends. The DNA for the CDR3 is TGTGCCAGCAGCTTGGGCGGACAGCTCCAAGAGACCCAGTACTTC. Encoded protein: CASSLGGQLQETQYF.

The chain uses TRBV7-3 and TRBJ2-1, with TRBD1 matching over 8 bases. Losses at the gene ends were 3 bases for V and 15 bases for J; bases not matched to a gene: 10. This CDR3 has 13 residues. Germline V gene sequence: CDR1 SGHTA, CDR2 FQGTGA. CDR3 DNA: TGTGCCAGCAGCTTCTCACGCGGACAGGGTTGGTTCTTC. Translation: CASSFSRGQGWFF.